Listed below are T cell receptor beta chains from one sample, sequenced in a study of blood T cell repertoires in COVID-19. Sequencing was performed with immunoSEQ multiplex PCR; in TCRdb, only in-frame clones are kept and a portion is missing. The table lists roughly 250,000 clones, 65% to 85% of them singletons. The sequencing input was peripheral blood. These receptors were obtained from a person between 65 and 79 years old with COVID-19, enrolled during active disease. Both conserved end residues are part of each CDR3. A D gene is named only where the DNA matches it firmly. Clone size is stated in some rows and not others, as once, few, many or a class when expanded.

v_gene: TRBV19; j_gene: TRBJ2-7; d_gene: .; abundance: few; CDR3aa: CASSARGEQYF; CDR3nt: TGTGCCAGTAGTGCCAGAGGCGAGCAGTACTTC
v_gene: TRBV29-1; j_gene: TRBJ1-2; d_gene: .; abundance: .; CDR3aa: CSVEVYRGMSYGYTF; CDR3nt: TGCAGCGTTGAAGTGTATCGGGGGATGTCCTATGGCTACACCTTC
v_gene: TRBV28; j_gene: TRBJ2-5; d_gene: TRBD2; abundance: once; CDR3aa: CASSSRLAGDQRSQYF; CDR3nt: TGTGCCAGCAGTTCGCGACTAGCGGGGGATCAGAGGTCCCAGTACTTC
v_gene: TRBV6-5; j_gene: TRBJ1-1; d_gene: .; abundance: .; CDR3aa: CASSIRDWAEAFF; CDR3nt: TGTGCCAGCAGTATCAGGGATTGGGCTGAAGCTTTCTTT
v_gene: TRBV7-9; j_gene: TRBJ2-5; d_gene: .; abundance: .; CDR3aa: CASRHPRGEAADETQYF; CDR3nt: TGTGCCAGCAGACACCCCCGGGGAGAAGCGGCTGACGAGACCCAGTACTTC
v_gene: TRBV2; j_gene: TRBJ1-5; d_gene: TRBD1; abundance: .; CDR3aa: CASSGTGEQPQHF; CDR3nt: TGTGCCAGCAGTGGGACAGGAGAACAGCCCCAGCATTTT
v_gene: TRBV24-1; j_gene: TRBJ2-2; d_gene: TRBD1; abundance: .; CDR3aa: CATSDFTGVDTGELFF; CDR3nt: TGTGCCACCAGTGACTTCACAGGGGTGGACACCGGGGAGCTGTTTTTT
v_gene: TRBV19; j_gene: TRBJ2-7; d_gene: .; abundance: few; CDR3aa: CASSIEDSRWPYEQYF; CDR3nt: TGTGCCAGTAGTATAGAAGACTCCCGGTGGCCCTACGAGCAGTACTTC
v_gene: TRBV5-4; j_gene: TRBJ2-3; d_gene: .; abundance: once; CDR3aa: CASSLDTRRGTDTQYF; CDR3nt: TGTGCCAGCAGCTTGGACACTAGGCGGGGCACAGATACGCAGTATTTT
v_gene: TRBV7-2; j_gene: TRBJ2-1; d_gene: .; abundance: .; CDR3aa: CASSGAGYNEQFF; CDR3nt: TGTGCCAGCAGCGGGGCGGGGTACAATGAGCAGTTCTTC
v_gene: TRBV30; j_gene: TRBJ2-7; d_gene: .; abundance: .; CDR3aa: CAWTRSGVARDEQYF; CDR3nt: TGTGCCTGGACCCGTAGCGGAGTCGCTCGGGACGAGCAGTACTTC
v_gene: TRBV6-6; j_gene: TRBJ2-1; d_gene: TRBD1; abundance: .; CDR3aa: CASKRGQGASYEQFF; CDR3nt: TGTGCCAGCAAGCGGGGACAGGGGGCATCATATGAGCAGTTCTTC
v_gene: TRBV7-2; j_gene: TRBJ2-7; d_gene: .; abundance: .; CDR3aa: CASSLGSYEQYF; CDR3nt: TGTGCCAGCAGCTTAGGCAGCTACGAGCAGTACTTC
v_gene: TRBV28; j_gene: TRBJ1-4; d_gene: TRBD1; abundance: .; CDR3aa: CASSPTDRSPEKLFF; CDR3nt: TGTGCCAGCAGCCCTACGGACAGGTCTCCTGAAAAACTGTTTTTT
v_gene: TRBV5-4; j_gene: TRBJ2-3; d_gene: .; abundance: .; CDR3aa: CASSAGDTQYF; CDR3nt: TGTGCCAGCAGCGCGGGAGATACGCAGTATTTT
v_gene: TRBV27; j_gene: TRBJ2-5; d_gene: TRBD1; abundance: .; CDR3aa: CARGTGEETQYF; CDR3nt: TGTGCCAGGGGGACAGGGGAGGAGACCCAGTACTTC
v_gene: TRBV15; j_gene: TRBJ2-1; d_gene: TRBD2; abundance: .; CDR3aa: CATSRRTSGGYNEQFF; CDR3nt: TGTGCCACCAGCAGAAGGACTAGCGGGGGATACAATGAGCAGTTCTTC
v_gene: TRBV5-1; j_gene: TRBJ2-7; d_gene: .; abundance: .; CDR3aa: CASSLSQISEQYF; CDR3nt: TGCGCCAGCAGCTTGTCCCAGATCTCCGAGCAGTACTTC
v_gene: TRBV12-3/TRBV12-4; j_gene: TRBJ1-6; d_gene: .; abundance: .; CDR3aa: CASSLSSSPLHF; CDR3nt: TGTGCCAGCAGTTTATCCTCTTCACCCCTCCACTTT
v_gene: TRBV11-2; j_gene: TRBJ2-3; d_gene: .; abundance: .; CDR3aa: CASSFPSNTQYF; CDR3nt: TGTGCCAGCAGCTTCCCCTCTAACACGCAGTATTTT
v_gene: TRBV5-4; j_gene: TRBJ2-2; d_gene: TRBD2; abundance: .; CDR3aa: CASSLISGTGELFF; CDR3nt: TGTGCCAGCAGCTTGATTAGCGGGACCGGGGAGCTGTTTTTT
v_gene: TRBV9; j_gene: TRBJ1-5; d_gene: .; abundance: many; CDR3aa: CASSPTGEFGNQPQHF; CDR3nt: TGTGCCAGCAGCCCCACGGGGGAATTTGGCAATCAGCCCCAGCATTTT